One T cell receptor beta chain is described in this entry. Original methodology: Amplified reference gene primers provided the basis for estimating nucleated cell counts. Libraries were prepared by immunoSEQ multiplex PCR; TCRdb keeps only in-frame clonotypes and omits some of them. V and J calls plus clone size are reproduced from that table; the DNA served to infer D and trimming. The sample yields some 100,000 clones, around 85% seen once. The germline V gene has CDR1 GTSNPN and CDR2 SVGIG (reference sequence). Trimming left V 1 base short and J 3 bases short, with 15 bases between. The length of the CDR3 is 15 residues. The data are from a study of blood T cell repertoires in COVID-19. On the study more broadly: The United States, Italy and Spain were the sources of the acute and convalescent COVID-19 samples. In each case, the material was cDNA or gDNA derived from T cells, B-cell-depleted T cells, or PBMCs.

The gene calls are TRBV30 and TRBJ1-1; D ambiguous. Specimen: peripheral blood. The clonotype originates from a man over 45 with acute or convalescent COVID-19. Here the CDR3 reads CAWSGGPLGDTEAFF. CDR3 DNA sequence: TGTGCCTGGAGTGGGGGTCCCCTCGGGGACACTGAAGCTTTCTTT.